The rows below give T cell receptor beta chains drawn from one sample of a study of cytomegalovirus exposure and HLA in healthy donors. Method: immunoSEQ multiplex PCR; TCRdb's copy keeps in-frame clones and lacks some. Among fewer than 250,000 clones listed, around 85% were seen once. Sequencing input: PBMCs. All receptors come from a human donor in good health. Each CDR3 is given with its conserved first and last residue. Each record gives: J gene, D gene, V gene, CDR3 DNA, CDR3 protein. D genes are given only for firm matches.

TRBJ2-7,NA,TRBV1,TGCACCAGCAGCCAAGCCGCGCGACTAGCGTTCGAGCAGTACTTC,CTSSQAARLAFEQYF
TRBJ2-3,TRBD2,TRBV6-4,TGTGCCAGCAGTGTAAGAGCGGGAGGGGCAGATACGCAGTATTTT,CASSVRAGGADTQYF
TRBJ2-1,NA,TRBV4-3,TGCGCCAGCAGCCAAGAGGGACTGTCGTCCTACAATGAGCAGTTCTTC,CASSQEGLSSYNEQFF
TRBJ2-7,TRBD2,TRBV28,TGTGCCAGCAGTTTGCTAGCGGAGACCTACGAGCAGTACTTC,CASSLLAETYEQYF
TRBJ2-3,TRBD2,TRBV4-2,TGTGCCAGCAGCCAAGGGGAGGGGTCCACCCCCACAGATACGCAGTATTTT,CASSQGEGSTPTDTQYF
TRBJ2-5,TRBD2,TRBV28,TGTGCCAGCAGTAAAGGACTAGCGGGGATGCAAGAGACCCAGTACTTC,CASSKGLAGMQETQYF
TRBJ2-7,NA,TRBV18,TGTGCCAGCTCCATAGACAGGTACGAGCAGTACTTC,CASSIDRYEQYF
TRBJ2-4,TRBD2,TRBV4-2,TGTGCCAGCAGCCAAGATGTACTAGCGGGAGGTCTAGCCAAAAACATTCAGTACTTC,CASSQDVLAGGLAKNIQYF
TRBJ2-5,TRBD2,TRBV5-1,TGCGCCAGCAGAGAACCGGGACTAGCCTCCGGCGGGGCCCAGTACTTC,CASREPGLASGGAQYF
TRBJ2-5,TRBD2,TRBV27,TGTGCCAGCAGTCAGGTCGGGTGGGAGGGGAAGGAGACCCAGTACTTC,CASSQVGWEGKETQYF
TRBJ1-2,TRBD1,TRBV5-1,TGCGCCAGCAGCACCGGACAGGAAGGTTTTGGCTACACCTTC,CASSTGQEGFGYTF
TRBJ2-3,TRBD2,TRBV4-1,TGCGCCAGCAGCCACAGACTAGCGGGAGGGGGAGATACGCAGTATTTT,CASSHRLAGGGDTQYF
TRBJ1-1,TRBD1,TRBV30,TGTGCCTGGGACAGGGGGAACACTGAAGCTTTCTTT,CAWDRGNTEAFF